This T cell receptor (beta chain) was retrieved from a study of siplizumab effects on memory and regulatory T cells. Per sample, about 100,000 TCR templates were assayed. Method: immunoSEQ multiplex PCR; TCRdb's copy keeps in-frame clones and lacks some. The sample includes tens of thousands of clones, around 95% seen only once; the top ten take 0.025% to 0.035%. The CDR3 length is 13 residues. Germline loops: CDR1 SGDLS, CDR2 YYNGEE. V shed 2 bases and J 7 bases; nucleotides not matched to a gene: 4. The chain has TRBV9 and TRBJ2-7; TRBD1 aligns across 9 bases. This sequence originates from a human donor in good health. The sequenced sample consisted of naive CD4+ T cells sorted from blood. In DNA, the CDR3 is TGTGCCAGCAGCGTGGACAGGGGAGGTGAGCAGTACTTC. It is translated as CASSVDRGGEQYF.